This T cell receptor beta chain came from a study of T cells in tumors after PD-1 blockade. The protocol was immunoSEQ multiplex PCR, while the TCRdb copy is restricted to in-frame clones and leaves out a portion. The sample carries roughly 3,800 clones, approximately 56% recorded once. The sequence came from a human donor with cutaneous squamous cell carcinoma. Sequences were derived from tumor tissue, sampled after anti-PD-1 treatment.

The CDR3: CASSTLDRGKNEKLFF. The CDR3 DNA is TGTGCCAGTAGTACCCTGGACAGGGGCAAGAATGAAAAACTGTTTTTT. J is TRBJ1-4 and V is TRBV19; the match to TRBD1 covers 9 bases. CDR3 length: 16 amino acids. The germline CDR1 and CDR2 sequences are LNHDA and SQIVND (reference sequence). V lost 4 bases and J lost 5; bases outside the gene matches: 8.